This TCR beta chain was identified in a study of long-term antiretroviral therapy in people with HIV. A remark on this clone: What it binds is unknown.

The CDR3 length is 20 residues. The germline V gene encodes CDR1 SNHLY and CDR2 FYNNEI. The V gene end was trimmed by 3 bases and the J gene end by 4 bases; junction bases not matched to a gene: 20. Sequencing relied on immunoSEQ assay v3.0, run at survey level. Per-sample TRB depth target: roughly 35,000-55,000 T-cell genomes. The repertoire was sequenced with immunoSEQ multiplex PCR; TCRdb's copy has only in-frame clones and lacks some. The top ten hold roughly 12% of the sample, which has roughly 15,000 clones, 70% to 90% seen once. Findings and caveats of the study: Dominating the repertoire at all time points were the clones that expanded before ART. Absence of data on ART adherence, viral resistance or therapy changes was noted.

The sequence was obtained from a man aged 50-60 years with HIV. The source material was unsorted PBMCs, sampled 6.9 years after starting antiretroviral therapy. The genes are TRBV2 and TRBJ2-3; 9 nucleotides line up with TRBD2. CDR3 region: CASSEGVAGDSRAFADTQYF. DNA of the CDR3: TGTGCCAGCAGTGAGGGTGTAGCGGGAGACTCACGAGCCTTTGCAGATACGCAGTATTTT.